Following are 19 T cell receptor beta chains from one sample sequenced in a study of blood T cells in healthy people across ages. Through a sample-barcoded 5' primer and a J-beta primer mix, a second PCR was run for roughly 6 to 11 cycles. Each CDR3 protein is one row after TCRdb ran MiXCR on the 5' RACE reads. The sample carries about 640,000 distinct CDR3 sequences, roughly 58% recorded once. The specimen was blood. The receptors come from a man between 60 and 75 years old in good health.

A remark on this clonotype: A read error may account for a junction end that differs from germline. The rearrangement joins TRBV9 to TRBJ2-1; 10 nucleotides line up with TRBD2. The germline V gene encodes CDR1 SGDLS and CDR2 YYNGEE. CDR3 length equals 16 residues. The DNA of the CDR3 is TGTGTCAGCAGCCGTACCCTAGCGGGGGCCTACAATGAGCAGTTCTTC. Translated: CVSSRTLAGAYNEQFF.

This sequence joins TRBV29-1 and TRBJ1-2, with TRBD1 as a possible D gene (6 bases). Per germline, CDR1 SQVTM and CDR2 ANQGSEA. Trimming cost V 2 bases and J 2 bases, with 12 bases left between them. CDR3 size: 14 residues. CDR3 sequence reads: CSVESGGRNYGYTF. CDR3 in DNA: TGCAGCGTTGAATCCGGGGGGCGGAACTATGGCTACACCTTC.

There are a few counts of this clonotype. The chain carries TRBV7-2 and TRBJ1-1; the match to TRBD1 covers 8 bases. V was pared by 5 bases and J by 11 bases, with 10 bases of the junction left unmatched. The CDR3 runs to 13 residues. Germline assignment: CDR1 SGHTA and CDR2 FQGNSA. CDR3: CASSLSGQGSAFF. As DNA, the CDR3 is TGTGCCAGCAGCCTATCCGGACAGGGCAGCGCTTTCTTT.

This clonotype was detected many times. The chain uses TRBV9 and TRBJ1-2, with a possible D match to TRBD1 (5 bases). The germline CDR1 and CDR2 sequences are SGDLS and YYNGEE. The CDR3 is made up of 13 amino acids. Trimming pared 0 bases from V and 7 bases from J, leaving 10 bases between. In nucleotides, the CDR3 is TGTGCCAGCAGCGTAGGAGGGGTTGGTGGCTACACCTTC. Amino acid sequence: CASSVGGVGGYTF.

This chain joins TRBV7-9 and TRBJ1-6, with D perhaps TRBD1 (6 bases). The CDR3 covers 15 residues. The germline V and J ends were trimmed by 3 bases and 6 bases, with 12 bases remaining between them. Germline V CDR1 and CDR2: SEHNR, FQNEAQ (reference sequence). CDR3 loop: CASSFGGRVNSPLHF. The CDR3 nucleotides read TGTGCCAGCAGCTTTGGGGGGCGCGTTAATTCACCCCTCCACTTT.

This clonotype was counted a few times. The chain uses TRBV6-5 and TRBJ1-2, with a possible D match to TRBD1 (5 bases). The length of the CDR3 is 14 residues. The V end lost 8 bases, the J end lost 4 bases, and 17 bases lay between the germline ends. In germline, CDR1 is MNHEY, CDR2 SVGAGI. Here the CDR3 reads CASAQARGGYGYTF. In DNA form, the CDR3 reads TGTGCCAGCGCCCAGGCTAGGGGTGGCTATGGCTACACCTTC.

This chain's CDR3 is CASSSNSADTQYF. DNA for the CDR3: TGTGCCAGCAGTTCTAACAGTGCAGATACGCAGTATTTT. The chain has TRBV12-3 or TRBV12-4 and TRBJ2-3; D unresolved. V lost 4 bases and J 4 bases, leaving 9 bases between the germline ends. The CDR3 has 13 amino acids.

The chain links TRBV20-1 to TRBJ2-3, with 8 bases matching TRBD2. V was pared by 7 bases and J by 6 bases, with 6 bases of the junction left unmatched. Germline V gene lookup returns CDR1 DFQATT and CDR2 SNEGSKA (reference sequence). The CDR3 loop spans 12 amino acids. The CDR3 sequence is CSVGTRVDTQYF. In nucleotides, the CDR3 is TGCAGTGTCGGGACTAGAGTTGATACGCAGTATTTT.

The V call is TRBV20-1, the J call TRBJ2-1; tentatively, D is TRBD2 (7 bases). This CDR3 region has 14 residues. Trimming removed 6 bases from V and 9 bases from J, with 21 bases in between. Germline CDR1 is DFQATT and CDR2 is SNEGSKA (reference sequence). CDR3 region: CSAANGGPMPEQFF. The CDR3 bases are TGCAGTGCCGCGAACGGGGGGCCTATGCCTGAGCAGTTCTTC.

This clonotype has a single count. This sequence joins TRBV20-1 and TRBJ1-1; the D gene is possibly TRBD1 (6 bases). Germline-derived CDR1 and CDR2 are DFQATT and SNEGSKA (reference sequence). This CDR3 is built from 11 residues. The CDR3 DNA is TGCAGGCGGACAGTGAACACTGAAGCTTTCTTT. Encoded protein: CRRTVNTEAFF.

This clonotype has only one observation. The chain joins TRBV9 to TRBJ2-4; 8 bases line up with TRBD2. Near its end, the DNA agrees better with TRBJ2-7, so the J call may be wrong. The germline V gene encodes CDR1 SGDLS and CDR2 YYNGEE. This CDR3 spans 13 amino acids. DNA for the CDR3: TGTGCCAGCAGCGTGCGGCTAGCGGGCGAGCAGTACTTC. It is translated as CASSVRLAGEQYF.

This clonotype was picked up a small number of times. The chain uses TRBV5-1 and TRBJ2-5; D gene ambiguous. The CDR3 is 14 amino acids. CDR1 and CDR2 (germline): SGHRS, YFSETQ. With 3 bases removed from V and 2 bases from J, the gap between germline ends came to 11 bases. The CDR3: CASSYSNSQETQYF. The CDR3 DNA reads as TGCGCCAGCAGCTACTCCAATAGTCAAGAGACCCAGTACTTC. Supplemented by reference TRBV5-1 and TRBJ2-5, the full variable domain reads KAGVTQTPRYLIKTRGQQVTLSCSPISGHRSVSWYQQTPGQGLQFLFEYFSETQRNKGNFPGRFSGRQFSNSRSEMNVSTLELGDSALYLCASSYSNSQETQYFGPGTRLLVL.

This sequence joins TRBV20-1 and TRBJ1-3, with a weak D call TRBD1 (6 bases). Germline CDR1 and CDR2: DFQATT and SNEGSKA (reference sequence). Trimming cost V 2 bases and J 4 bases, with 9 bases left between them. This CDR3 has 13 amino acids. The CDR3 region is CSARHGQGNTIYF. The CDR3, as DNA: TGCAGTGCTAGACACGGACAGGGAAACACCATATATTTT.

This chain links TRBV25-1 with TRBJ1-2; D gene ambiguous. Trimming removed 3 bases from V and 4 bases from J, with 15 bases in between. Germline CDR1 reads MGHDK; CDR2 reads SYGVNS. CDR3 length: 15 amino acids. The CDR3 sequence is CASSDERPYLYGYTF. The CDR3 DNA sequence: TGTGCCAGCAGTGATGAAAGACCGTACCTCTATGGCTACACCTTC.

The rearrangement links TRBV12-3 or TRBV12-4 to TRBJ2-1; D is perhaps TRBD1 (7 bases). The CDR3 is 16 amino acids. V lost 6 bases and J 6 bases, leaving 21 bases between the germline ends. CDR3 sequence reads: CASSPQEGAGSNEQFF. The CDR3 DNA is TGTGCCAGCAGCCCCCAGGAGGGGGCTGGAAGCAATGAGCAGTTCTTC.

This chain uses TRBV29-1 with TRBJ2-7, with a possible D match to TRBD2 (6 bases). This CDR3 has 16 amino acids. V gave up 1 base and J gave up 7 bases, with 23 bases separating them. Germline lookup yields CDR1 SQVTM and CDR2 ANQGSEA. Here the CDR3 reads CSVEGTKGLRYNEQYF. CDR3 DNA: TGCAGCGTTGAAGGGACTAAGGGTCTGCGTTACAATGAGCAGTACTTC.

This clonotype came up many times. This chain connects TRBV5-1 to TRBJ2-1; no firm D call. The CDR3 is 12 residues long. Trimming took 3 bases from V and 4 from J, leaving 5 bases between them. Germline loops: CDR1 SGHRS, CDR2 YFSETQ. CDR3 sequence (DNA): TGCGCCAGCAGCTACGAATACAATGAGCAGTTCTTC. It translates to CASSYEYNEQFF.

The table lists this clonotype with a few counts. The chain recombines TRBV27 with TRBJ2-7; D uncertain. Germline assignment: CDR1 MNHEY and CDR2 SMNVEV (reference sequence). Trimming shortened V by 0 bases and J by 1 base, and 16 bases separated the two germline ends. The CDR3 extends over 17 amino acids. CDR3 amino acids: CASSLSARPAPSYEQYF. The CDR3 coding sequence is TGTGCCAGCAGTTTATCGGCTAGACCAGCTCCGTCCTACGAGCAGTACTTC.

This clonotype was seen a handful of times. CDR3 region: CAISEVTGGSYNSPLHF. CDR3 in DNA: TGTGCCATCAGTGAAGTGACAGGGGGCTCCTATAATTCACCCCTCCACTTT. The chain couples TRBV10-3 to TRBJ1-6; 9 positions agree with TRBD1. Germline CDR1 is ENHRY and CDR2 is SYGVKD. V was pared by 3 bases and J by 0 bases, with 3 bases of the junction left unmatched. The CDR3 sequence is 17 residues long.